Listed below are T cell receptor beta chains from one sample, sequenced in a study of post-analysis software for immune sequencing data. MiXCR was run by TCRdb on the PCR reads, yielding one entry per CDR3 protein. The table shows about 460,000 distinct CDR3 sequences, with under 55% occurring only once. Sequenced sample: blood. These receptors were obtained from a girl under 18 with multiple sclerosis. CDR3s include the opening cysteine and the closing phenylalanine or tryptophan. D genes are given only for firm matches. Size tells how often a clone was seen (once, few, many) or the class of an expanded clone, and some rows leave it out.

v_gene: TRBV4-1
len: 16
j_gene: TRBJ2-1
d_gene: -
abundance: -
CDR3aa: CASSQDGQGERNEQFF
CDR3nt: TGCGCCAGCAGCCAAGATGGGCAGGGTGAGAGGAATGAGCAGTTCTTC

v_gene: TRBV20-1
len: 15
j_gene: TRBJ2-1
d_gene: -
abundance: -
CDR3aa: CSARVRVRAYNEQFF
CDR3nt: TGCAGTGCTAGAGTACGGGTCCGTGCCTACAATGAGCAGTTCTTC

v_gene: TRBV5-1
len: 16
j_gene: TRBJ2-1
d_gene: TRBD1
abundance: -
CDR3aa: CASSLAGTGSDNEQFF
CDR3nt: TGCGCCAGCAGCTTGGCAGGGACAGGGTCGGACAATGAGCAGTTCTTC

v_gene: TRBV6-5
len: 12
j_gene: TRBJ1-4
d_gene: -
abundance: -
CDR3aa: CASSYRNEKLFF
CDR3nt: TGTGCCAGCAGTTACAGGAATGAAAAACTGTTTTTT

v_gene: TRBV11-2
len: 14
j_gene: TRBJ2-5
d_gene: TRBD2
abundance: -
CDR3aa: CASSLAVSTGGQYF
CDR3nt: TGTGCCAGCAGCTTAGCGGTGTCAACCGGGGGGCAGTACTTC

v_gene: TRBV4-3
len: 14
j_gene: TRBJ1-6
d_gene: TRBD1
abundance: -
CDR3aa: CASSHDRGDSPLHF
CDR3nt: TGCGCCAGCAGCCATGACAGGGGAGATTCACCCCTCCACTTT

v_gene: TRBV12-3/TRBV12-4
len: 14
j_gene: TRBJ1-1
d_gene: TRBD1
abundance: -
CDR3aa: CASRIDRVNTEAFF
CDR3nt: TGTGCCAGCAGGATAGACAGGGTGAACACTGAAGCTTTCTTT

v_gene: TRBV28
len: 12
j_gene: TRBJ2-7
d_gene: -
abundance: -
CDR3aa: CASSLYNYEQYF
CDR3nt: TGTGCCAGCAGTTTATACAACTACGAGCAGTACTTC

v_gene: TRBV10-3
len: 15
j_gene: TRBJ2-7
d_gene: TRBD2
abundance: few
CDR3aa: CAISETSGGSYEQYF
CDR3nt: TGTGCCATCAGTGAGACTAGCGGGGGTTCCTACGAGCAGTACTTC

v_gene: TRBV7-6
len: 16
j_gene: TRBJ2-3
d_gene: -
abundance: -
CDR3aa: CASSWYEGQYTDTQYF
CDR3nt: TGTGCCAGCAGCTGGTATGAGGGGCAATACACAGATACGCAGTATTTT

v_gene: TRBV4-3
len: 21
j_gene: TRBJ2-7
d_gene: TRBD2
abundance: -
CDR3aa: CASSRRSGVAGATNPPYEQYF
CDR3nt: TGCGCCAGCAGCCGAAGATCAGGCGTAGCGGGAGCAACGAACCCTCCCTACGAGCAGTACTTC

v_gene: TRBV4-3
len: 14
j_gene: TRBJ1-1
d_gene: -
abundance: -
CDR3aa: CASSQDSENTEAFF
CDR3nt: TGCGCCAGCAGCCAAGACTCTGAGAACACTGAAGCTTTCTTT

v_gene: TRBV11-2
len: 13
j_gene: TRBJ1-2
d_gene: -
abundance: -
CDR3aa: CACSLFHSYGYTF
CDR3nt: TGTGCCTGCAGCTTATTTCACAGCTATGGCTACACCTTC

v_gene: TRBV28
len: 17
j_gene: TRBJ1-1
d_gene: TRBD1
abundance: -
CDR3aa: CASSLFRWDRGVSEAFF
CDR3nt: TGTGCCAGCAGTTTATTTCGGTGGGACAGGGGAGTCAGTGAAGCTTTCTTT

v_gene: TRBV28
len: 15
j_gene: TRBJ1-5
d_gene: TRBD1
abundance: few
CDR3aa: CASSSWDRDNQPQHF
CDR3nt: TGTGCCAGCAGTTCCTGGGACAGGGATAATCAGCCCCAGCATTTT

v_gene: TRBV12-3/TRBV12-4
len: 14
j_gene: TRBJ2-3
d_gene: TRBD1
abundance: -
CDR3aa: CAIDTDRGSDTQYF
CDR3nt: TGTGCCATCGACACGGACAGGGGGTCAGATACGCAGTATTTT

v_gene: TRBV24-1
len: 15
j_gene: TRBJ2-1
d_gene: TRBD1
abundance: few
CDR3aa: CATTGGGQGYNEQFF
CDR3nt: TGTGCCACCACTGGGGGGGGACAGGGCTACAATGAGCAGTTCTTC

v_gene: TRBV11-2
len: 16
j_gene: TRBJ2-7
d_gene: TRBD2
abundance: few
CDR3aa: CASSFWVAGGRYEQYF
CDR3nt: TGTGCCAGCAGCTTCTGGGTAGCGGGAGGAAGGTACGAGCAGTACTTC

v_gene: TRBV4-1
len: 15
j_gene: TRBJ1-5
d_gene: TRBD1
abundance: -
CDR3aa: CASSQSTGIRSPQHF
CDR3nt: TGCGCCAGCAGCCAGTCGACAGGGATCAGATCTCCCCAGCATTTT

v_gene: TRBV7-3
len: 15
j_gene: TRBJ2-2
d_gene: TRBD2
abundance: -
CDR3aa: CASSLLAGEGGELFF
CDR3nt: TGTGCCAGCAGCTTACTAGCGGGAGAGGGCGGGGAGCTGTTTTTT

v_gene: TRBV6-4
len: 15
j_gene: TRBJ2-3
d_gene: TRBD2
abundance: -
CDR3aa: CASSVTGLDTDTQYF
CDR3nt: TGTGCCAGCAGTGTTACGGGACTAGATACAGATACGCAGTATTTT

v_gene: TRBV6-5
len: 14
j_gene: TRBJ2-1
d_gene: TRBD2
abundance: few
CDR3aa: CASSSGLEKNEQFF
CDR3nt: TGTGCCAGCAGTTCGGGACTAGAAAAAAATGAGCAGTTCTTC

v_gene: TRBV6-5
len: 15
j_gene: TRBJ2-3
d_gene: TRBD2
abundance: few
CDR3aa: CASSNVAGGTDTQYF
CDR3nt: TGTGCCAGCAGTAACGTAGCGGGAGGAACAGATACGCAGTATTTT

v_gene: TRBV29-1
len: 18
j_gene: TRBJ2-3
d_gene: TRBD2
abundance: -
CDR3aa: CSVERGLAGGPNTDTQYF
CDR3nt: TGCAGCGTTGAACGCGGACTAGCGGGAGGGCCGAACACAGATACGCAGTATTTT

v_gene: TRBV28
len: 19
j_gene: TRBJ2-2
d_gene: TRBD2
abundance: -
CDR3aa: CASSLSTSGSARNTGELFF
CDR3nt: TGTGCCAGCAGTTTATCGACTAGCGGGAGTGCGAGGAACACCGGGGAGCTGTTTTTT

v_gene: TRBV14
len: 16
j_gene: TRBJ2-3
d_gene: -
abundance: few
CDR3aa: CASSQELGSVADTQYF
CDR3nt: TGTGCCAGCAGCCAAGAACTCGGGAGTGTCGCAGATACGCAGTATTTT

v_gene: TRBV6-6
len: 12
j_gene: TRBJ2-7
d_gene: -
abundance: -
CDR3aa: CASSYSNRPTYF
CDR3nt: TGTGCCAGCAGTTACTCGAACAGGCCCACGTACTTC

v_gene: TRBV24-1
len: 15
j_gene: TRBJ2-6
d_gene: TRBD1
abundance: -
CDR3aa: CATSDRGSGANVLTF
CDR3nt: TGTGCCACCAGCGACAGGGGGAGCGGGGCCAACGTCCTGACTTTC

v_gene: TRBV27
len: 15
j_gene: TRBJ1-1
d_gene: TRBD1
abundance: -
CDR3aa: CASSLTSTGVTEAFF
CDR3nt: TGTGCCAGCAGTTTAACTTCGACAGGGGTCACTGAAGCTTTCTTT

v_gene: TRBV7-2
len: 15
j_gene: TRBJ2-4
d_gene: -
abundance: -
CDR3aa: CASSLVDRAKNIQYF
CDR3nt: TGTGCCAGCAGCTTAGTGGACAGAGCCAAAAACATTCAGTACTTC

v_gene: TRBV7-6
len: 18
j_gene: TRBJ1-5
d_gene: TRBD1
abundance: -
CDR3aa: CASSLDIRDRVSNQPQHF
CDR3nt: TGTGCCAGCAGCTTAGATATCCGGGACAGGGTTAGCAATCAGCCCCAGCATTTT

v_gene: TRBV20-1
len: 18
j_gene: TRBJ2-3
d_gene: -
abundance: -
CDR3aa: CSARDLRLGRVSTDTQYF
CDR3nt: TGCAGTGCTAGAGATCTAAGATTGGGACGGGTTAGCACAGATACGCAGTATTTT

v_gene: TRBV15
len: 18
j_gene: TRBJ2-3
d_gene: -
abundance: -
CDR3aa: CATSRIPPVRRTTDTQYF
CDR3nt: TGTGCCACCAGCAGAATACCCCCGGTCAGGAGGACTACAGATACGCAGTATTTT